The next 5 T cell receptor beta chains were all read from a single sample in a study of CD8 T cells in Susac syndrome. The RNA, about 0.45 to 1 ug, was put through reverse transcription using random hexamers. TCRdb passed the immunoSEQ multiplex PCR reads through MiXCR, listing each CDR3 protein once. The sample has about 180,000 distinct CDR3 sequences; approximately 95% are singletons. Sequencing input: CD8+ T cells from PBMCs. These receptors all come from a human donor with multiple sclerosis.

This chain joins TRBV12-3 or TRBV12-4 and TRBJ2-5; D possibly corresponds to TRBD1 (5 bases). V shed 3 bases and J shed 2 bases, with 10 bases lying between them. The CDR3 spans 14 residues. The CDR3 DNA reads TGTGCCAGCAGTTTTGAGACAGCACAAGAGACCCAGTACTTC. It codes for CASSFETAQETQYF.

This clonotype was recorded only once. The chain links TRBV12-3 or TRBV12-4 to TRBJ1-1; possible D gene TRBD1, 5 bases. This CDR3 has 16 residues. Trimming removed 3 bases at V and 1 base at J, with 15 bases between. CDR3 in amino acids: CASSLSRRGRNTEAFF. CDR3 nucleotides: TGTGCCAGCAGTTTGTCTAGGCGGGGACGGAACACTGAAGCTTTCTTT.

The chain is built from TRBV4-1 and TRBJ2-5; 7 bases are shared with TRBD2. The germline gives CDR1 MGHRA, CDR2 YSYEKL. Trimming cost V 0 bases and J 5 bases; bases outside gene matches: 6. The CDR3 is 15 residues long. The CDR3 here is CASSQEAGRRETQYF. The CDR3 region has the DNA TGCGCCAGCAGCCAAGAAGCGGGGCGTCGGGAGACCCAGTACTTC.

The chain employs TRBV20-1 and TRBJ2-1; the match to TRBD2 covers 7 bases. Unmatched junction bases numbered 14, after V lost 3 bases and J lost 3 bases. The CDR3 spans 17 residues. In germline, CDR1 is DFQATT, CDR2 SNEGSKA (reference sequence). Here the CDR3 reads CSARIPPAGTVYNEQFF. The CDR3 DNA follows: TGCAGTGCTAGGATCCCCCCAGCGGGGACCGTCTACAATGAGCAGTTCTTC.

The gene calls are TRBV4-2 and TRBJ2-2; tentative D call: TRBD1 (6 bases). The CDR3 contains 15 residues. The germline V gene has CDR1 LGHNA and CDR2 YNFKEQ. V lost 1 base, J lost 2 bases, and 8 bases lay in between. CDR3 sequence reads: CASSQVTGNTGELFF. CDR3 DNA: TGTGCCAGCAGCCAAGTGACAGGCAACACCGGGGAGCTGTTTTTT.